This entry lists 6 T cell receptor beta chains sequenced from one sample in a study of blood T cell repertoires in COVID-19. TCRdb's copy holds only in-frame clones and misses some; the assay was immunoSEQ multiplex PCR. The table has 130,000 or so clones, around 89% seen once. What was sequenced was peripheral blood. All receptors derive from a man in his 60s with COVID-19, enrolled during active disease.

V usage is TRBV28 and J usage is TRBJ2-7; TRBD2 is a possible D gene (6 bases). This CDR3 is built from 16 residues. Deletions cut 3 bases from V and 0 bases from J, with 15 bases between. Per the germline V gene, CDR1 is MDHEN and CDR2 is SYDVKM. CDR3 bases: TGTGCCAGCAGTTTCCTGGGGCGGGAACCCTCCTACGAGCAGTACTTC. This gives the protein CASSFLGREPSYEQYF.

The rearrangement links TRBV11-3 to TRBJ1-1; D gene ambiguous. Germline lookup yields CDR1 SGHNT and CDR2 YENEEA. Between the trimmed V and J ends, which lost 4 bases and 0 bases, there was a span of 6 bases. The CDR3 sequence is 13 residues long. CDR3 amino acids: CASSSSMNTEAFF. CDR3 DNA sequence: TGTGCCAGCAGCTCGAGCATGAACACTGAAGCTTTCTTT.

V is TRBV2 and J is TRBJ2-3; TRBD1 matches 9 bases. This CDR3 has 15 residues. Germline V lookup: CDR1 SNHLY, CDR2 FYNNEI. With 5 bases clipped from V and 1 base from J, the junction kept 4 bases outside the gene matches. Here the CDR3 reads CASSRDRAGTDTQYF. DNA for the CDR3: TGTGCCAGCAGTCGGGACAGGGCGGGCACAGATACGCAGTATTTT.

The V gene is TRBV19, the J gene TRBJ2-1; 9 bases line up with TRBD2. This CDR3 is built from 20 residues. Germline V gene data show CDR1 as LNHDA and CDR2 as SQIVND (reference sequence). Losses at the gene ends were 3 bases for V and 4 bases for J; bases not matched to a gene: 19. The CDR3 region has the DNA TGTGCCAGTAGTATTCGGGTTTTTAGCGGGGGCCCGAACCTGTACAATGAGCAGTTCTTC. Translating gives CASSIRVFSGGPNLYNEQFF.

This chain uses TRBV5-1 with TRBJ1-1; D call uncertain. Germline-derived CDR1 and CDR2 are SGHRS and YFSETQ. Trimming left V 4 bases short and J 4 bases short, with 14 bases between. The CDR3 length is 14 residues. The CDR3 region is CASSLRLAGTEAFF. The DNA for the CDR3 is TGCGCCAGCAGCCTACGACTGGCTGGCACTGAAGCTTTCTTT.

The CDR3 loop is CASRGDRGNEQYF. DNA of the CDR3: TGTGCCAGCAGAGGGGACAGGGGGAACGAGCAGTACTTC. The chain has TRBV2 and TRBJ2-7, with 11 bases aligning to TRBD1. The germline CDR1 and CDR2 sequences are SNHLY and FYNNEI. CDR3 length equals 13 residues. The J segment lost 5 bases and the V segment lost 6 bases, leaving 3 bases of the junction unmatched.